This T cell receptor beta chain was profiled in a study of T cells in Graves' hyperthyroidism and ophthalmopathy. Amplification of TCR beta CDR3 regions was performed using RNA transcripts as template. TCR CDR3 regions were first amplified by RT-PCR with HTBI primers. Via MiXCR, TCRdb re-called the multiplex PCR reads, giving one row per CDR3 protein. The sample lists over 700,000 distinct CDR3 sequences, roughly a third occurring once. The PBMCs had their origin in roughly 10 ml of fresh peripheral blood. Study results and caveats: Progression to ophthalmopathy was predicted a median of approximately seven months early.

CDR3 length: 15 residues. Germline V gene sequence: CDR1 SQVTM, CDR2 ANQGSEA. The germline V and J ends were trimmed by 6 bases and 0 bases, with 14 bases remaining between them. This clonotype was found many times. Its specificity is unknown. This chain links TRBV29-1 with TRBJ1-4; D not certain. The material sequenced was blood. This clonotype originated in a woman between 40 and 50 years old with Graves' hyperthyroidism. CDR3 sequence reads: CSVTLVVATNEKLFF. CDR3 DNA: TGCAGCGTCACACTAGTGGTTGCAACTAATGAAAAACTGTTTTTT.